This entry features one TCR beta chain sequence. The CDR3 is 16 amino acids. Deletions cut 1 base from V and 2 bases from J, with 13 bases between. Looked up from germline, CDR1 is SGHDT and CDR2 is YYEEEE. Per the authors' pipeline: By means of reference gene primer amplification, nucleated cell counts were estimated. Some clones are missing from TCRdb's copy, which holds only in-frame ones; the method was immunoSEQ multiplex PCR. V and J calls plus clone size are reproduced from that table; the DNA served to infer D and trimming. Among 150,000 to 200,000 clones listed, about 88% were seen once. This specimen belongs to a study of blood T cell repertoires in COVID-19. Turning to the study itself: Donors in the United States, Italy and Spain gave samples during acute or convalescent COVID-19.

The source material was peripheral blood. V is TRBV5-6 and J is TRBJ1-5; a weak D match, TRBD1 (5 bases). The TCR originated in a man younger than 35 who had recovered from COVID-19. The CDR3 bases are TGTGCCAGCAGCTTGTCGCAGGGATGGGGCAATCAGCCCCAGCATTTT. Translation: CASSLSQGWGNQPQHF.